The subject of this entry is one T cell receptor beta chain. Antigen unknown. This specimen comes from a study of T cell responses to AZD1222 COVID-19 vaccine. Study-wide results and limits: Among those given AZD1222, only six or seven were seropositive at baseline. Donors were chiefly white British, with a greater number of females, and clonal diversity was perhaps underestimated.

Profiled with immunoSEQ multiplex PCR; TCRdb holds only in-frame clones, not every one. The sample holds roughly 160,000 clones; around 94% are singletons and the top ten take around 0.66%. This clonotype originated in an adult in good health. The sequences come from peripheral blood, collected on day 0 of AZD1222 vaccination.

CDR3 residues: CASSFGGQTEAFF. The CDR3 bases are TGCGCCAGCAGCTTCGGGGGGCAGACTGAAGCTTTCTTT. The chain has TRBV5-1 and TRBJ1-1; tentative D call: TRBD1 (6 bases). V was cut by 2 bases and J by 5 bases, with 10 bases left in between. In germline, CDR1 is SGHRS, CDR2 YFSETQ. The CDR3 contains 13 residues. Full variable domain (missing parts from reference TRBV5-1 and TRBJ1-1): KAGVTQTPRYLIKTRGQQVTLSCSPISGHRSVSWYQQTPGQGLQFLFEYFSETQRNKGNFPGRFSGRQFSNSRSEMNVSTLELGDSALYLCASSFGGQTEAFFGQGTRLTVV.